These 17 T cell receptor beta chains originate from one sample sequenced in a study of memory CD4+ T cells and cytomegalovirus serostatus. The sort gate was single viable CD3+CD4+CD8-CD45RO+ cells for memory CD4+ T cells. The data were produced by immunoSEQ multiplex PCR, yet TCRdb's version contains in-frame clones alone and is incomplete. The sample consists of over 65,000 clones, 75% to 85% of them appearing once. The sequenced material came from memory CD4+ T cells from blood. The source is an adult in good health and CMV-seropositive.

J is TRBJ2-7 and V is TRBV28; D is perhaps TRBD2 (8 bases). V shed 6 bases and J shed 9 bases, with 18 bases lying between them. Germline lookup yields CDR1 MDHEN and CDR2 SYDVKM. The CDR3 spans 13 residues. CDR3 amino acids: CASSIREGAAQYF. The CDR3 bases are TGTGCCAGCAGCATTCGGGAGGGGGCGGCGCAGTACTTC.

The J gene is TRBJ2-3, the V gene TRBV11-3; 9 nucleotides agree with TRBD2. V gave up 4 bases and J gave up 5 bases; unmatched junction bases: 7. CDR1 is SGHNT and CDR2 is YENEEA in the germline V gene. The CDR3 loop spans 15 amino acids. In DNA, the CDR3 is TGTGCCAGCAGCTACGTAGCGGGAGCTCTAGATACGCAGTATTTT. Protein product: CASSYVAGALDTQYF. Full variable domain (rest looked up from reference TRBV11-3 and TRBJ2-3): EAGVVQSPRYKIIEKKQPVAFWCNPISGHNTLYWYLQNLGQGPELLIRYENEEAVDDSQLPKDRFSAERLKGVDSTLKIQPAELGDSAVYLCASSYVAGALDTQYFGPGTRLTVL.

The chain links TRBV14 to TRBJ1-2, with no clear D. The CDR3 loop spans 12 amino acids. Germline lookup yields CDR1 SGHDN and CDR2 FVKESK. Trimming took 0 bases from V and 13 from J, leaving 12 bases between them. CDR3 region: CASSQDLAGSTF. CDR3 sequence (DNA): TGTGCCAGCAGCCAAGATTTGGCGGGATCCACCTTC.

The CDR3: CASSIRTGDNQPQHF. DNA of the CDR3: TGTGCCAGTAGTATCCGGACAGGGGACAATCAGCCCCAGCATTTT. J is TRBJ1-5 and V is TRBV19; 9 nucleotides match TRBD1. The CDR3 loop spans 15 amino acids. CDR1 and CDR2 (germline): LNHDA, SQIVND (reference sequence). V dropped 3 bases and J dropped 3; count of bases not matched to a gene: 3.

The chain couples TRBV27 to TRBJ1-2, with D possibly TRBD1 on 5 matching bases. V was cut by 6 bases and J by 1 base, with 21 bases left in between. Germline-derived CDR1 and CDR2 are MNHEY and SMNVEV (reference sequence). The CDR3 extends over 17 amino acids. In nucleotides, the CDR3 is TGTGCCAGCAGCACTATCATGGCAGGGAGGGATAACTATGGCTACACCTTC. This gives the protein CASSTIMAGRDNYGYTF.

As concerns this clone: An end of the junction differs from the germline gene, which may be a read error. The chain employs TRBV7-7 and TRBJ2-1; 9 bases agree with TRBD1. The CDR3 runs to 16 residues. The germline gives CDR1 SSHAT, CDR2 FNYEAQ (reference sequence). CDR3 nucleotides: TGTGCTAGCAGCTTAGGGGACAGGGCGACCTACAATGAGCAGTTCTTC. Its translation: CASSLGDRATYNEQFF. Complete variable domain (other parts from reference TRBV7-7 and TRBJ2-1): GAGVSQSPRYKVTKRGQDVTLRCDPISSHATLYWYQQALGQGPEFLTYFNYEAQPDKSGLPSDRFSAERPEGSISTLTIQRTEQRDSAMYRCASSLGDRATYNEQFFGPGTRLTVL.

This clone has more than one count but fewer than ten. In DNA form, the CDR3 reads TGTGCCAGCAGCTCGCAGACAGGGGGGGGCACTGAAGCTTTCTTT. This translates into CASSSQTGGGTEAFF. The V gene is TRBV7-6, the J gene TRBJ1-1; TRBD1 matches 9 bases. The CDR3 consists of 15 residues. Germline CDR1 reads SGHVS; CDR2 reads FNYEAQ. The J segment lost 4 bases and the V segment lost 4 bases, leaving 7 bases of the junction unmatched.

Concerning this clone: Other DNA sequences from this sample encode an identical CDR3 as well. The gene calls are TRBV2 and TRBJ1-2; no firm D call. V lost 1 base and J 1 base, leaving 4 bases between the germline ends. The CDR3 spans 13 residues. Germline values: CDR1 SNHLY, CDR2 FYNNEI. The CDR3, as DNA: TGTGCCAGCAGTGAAGGAAGTAACTATGGCTACACCTTC. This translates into CASSEGSNYGYTF.

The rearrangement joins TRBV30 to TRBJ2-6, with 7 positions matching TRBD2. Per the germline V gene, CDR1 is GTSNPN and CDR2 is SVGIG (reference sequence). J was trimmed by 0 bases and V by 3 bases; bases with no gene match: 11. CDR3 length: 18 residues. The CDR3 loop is CAWRRGVGRGSGANVLTF. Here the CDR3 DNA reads TGTGCCTGGAGACGGGGGGTAGGGCGAGGCTCTGGGGCCAACGTCCTGACTTTC.

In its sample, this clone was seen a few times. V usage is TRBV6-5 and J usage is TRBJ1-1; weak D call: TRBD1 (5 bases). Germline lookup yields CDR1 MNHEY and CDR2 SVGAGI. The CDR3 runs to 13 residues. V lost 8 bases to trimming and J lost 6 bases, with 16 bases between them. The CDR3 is CASQDGTLAEAFF. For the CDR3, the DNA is TGTGCCAGCCAAGACGGGACTCTTGCTGAAGCTTTCTTT.

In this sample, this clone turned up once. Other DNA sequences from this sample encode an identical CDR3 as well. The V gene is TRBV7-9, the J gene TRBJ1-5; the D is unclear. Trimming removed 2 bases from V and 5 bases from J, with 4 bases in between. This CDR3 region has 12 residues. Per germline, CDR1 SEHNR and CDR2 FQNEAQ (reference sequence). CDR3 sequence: CASSLPDQPQHF. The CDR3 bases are TGTGCCAGCAGCTTACCGGATCAGCCCCAGCATTTT.

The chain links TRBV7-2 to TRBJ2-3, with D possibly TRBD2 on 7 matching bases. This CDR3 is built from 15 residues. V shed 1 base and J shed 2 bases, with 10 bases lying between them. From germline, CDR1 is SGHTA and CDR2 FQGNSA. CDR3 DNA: TGTGCCAGCAGCTTAGGTGGGGGGGCCACAGATACGCAGTATTTT. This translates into CASSLGGGATDTQYF.

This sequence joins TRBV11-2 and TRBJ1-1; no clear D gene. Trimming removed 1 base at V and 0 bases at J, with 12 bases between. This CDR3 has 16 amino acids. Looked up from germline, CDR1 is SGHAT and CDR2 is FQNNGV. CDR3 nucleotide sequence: TGTGCCAGCAGCTTAGCGACTGTCTTTTTGAACACTGAAGCTTTCTTT. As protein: CASSLATVFLNTEAFF.

The CDR3 region has the DNA TGTGCCAGCAGCTTGGATGTCGGGAGAAGGACAGATACGCAGTATTTT. Its protein product is CASSLDVGRRTDTQYF. The chain combines TRBV5-6 with TRBJ2-3; tentatively, D is TRBD2 (6 bases). Trimming took 0 bases from V and 3 from J, leaving 14 bases between them. The CDR3 runs 16 residues. CDR1 is SGHDT, CDR2 YYEEEE, per germline.

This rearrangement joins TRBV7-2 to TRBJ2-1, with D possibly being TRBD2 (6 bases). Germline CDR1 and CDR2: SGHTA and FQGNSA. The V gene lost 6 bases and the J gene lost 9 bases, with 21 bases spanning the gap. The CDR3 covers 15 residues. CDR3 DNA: TGTGCCAGCAGGGGGGGAGGAATTACCCAGGGTGAGCAGTTCTTC. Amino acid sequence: CASRGGGITQGEQFF.

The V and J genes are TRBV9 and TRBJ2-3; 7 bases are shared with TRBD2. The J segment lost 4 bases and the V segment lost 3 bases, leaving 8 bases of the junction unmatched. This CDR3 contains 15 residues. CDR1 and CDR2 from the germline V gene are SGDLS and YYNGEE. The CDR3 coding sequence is TGTGCCAGCAGCGCCACTCCGACTAGCCCAGATACGCAGTATTTT. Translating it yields CASSATPTSPDTQYF. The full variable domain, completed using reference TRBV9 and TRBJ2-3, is DSGVTQTPKHLITATGQRVTLRCSPRSGDLSVYWYQQSLDQGLQFLIQYYNGEERAKGNILERFSAQQFPDLHSELNLSSLELGDSALYFCASSATPTSPDTQYFGPGTRLTVL.

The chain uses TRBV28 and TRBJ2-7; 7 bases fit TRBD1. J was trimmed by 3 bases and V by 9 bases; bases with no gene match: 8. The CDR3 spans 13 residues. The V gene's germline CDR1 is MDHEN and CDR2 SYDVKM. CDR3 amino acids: CASLGTVNYEQYF. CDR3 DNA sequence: TGTGCCAGTCTTGGGACAGTTAACTACGAGCAGTACTTC.